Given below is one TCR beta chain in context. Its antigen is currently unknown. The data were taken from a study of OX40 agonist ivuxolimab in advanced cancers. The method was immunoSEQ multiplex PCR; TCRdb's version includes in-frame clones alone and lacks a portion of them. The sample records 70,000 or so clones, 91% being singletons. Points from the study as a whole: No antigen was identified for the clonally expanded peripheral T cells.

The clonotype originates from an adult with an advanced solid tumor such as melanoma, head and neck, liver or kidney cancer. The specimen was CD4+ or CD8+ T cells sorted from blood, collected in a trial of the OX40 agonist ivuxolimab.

CDR3: CASSAGQPTGELFF. CDR3 DNA sequence: TGTGCCAGCAGCGCAGGACAGCCCACCGGGGAGCTGTTTTTT. The rearrangement joins TRBV9 to TRBJ2-2; D might be TRBD1 (6 bases). The CDR3 sequence is 14 residues long. V lost 3 bases and J lost 4, with 10 bases in between. CDR1 is SGDLS and CDR2 is YYNGEE in the germline V gene.